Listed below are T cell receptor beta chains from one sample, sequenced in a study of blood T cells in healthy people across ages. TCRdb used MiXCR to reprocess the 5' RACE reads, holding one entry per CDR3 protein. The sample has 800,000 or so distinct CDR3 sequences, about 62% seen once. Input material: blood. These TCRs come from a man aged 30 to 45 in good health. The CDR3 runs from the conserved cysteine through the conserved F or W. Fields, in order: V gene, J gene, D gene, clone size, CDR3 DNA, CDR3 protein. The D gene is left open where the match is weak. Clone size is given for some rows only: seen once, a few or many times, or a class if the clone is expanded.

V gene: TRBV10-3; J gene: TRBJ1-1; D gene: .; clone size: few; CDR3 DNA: TGTGCCATCAGTGAGGAGGGTGAAGCTTTCTTT; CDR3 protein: CAISEEGEAFF
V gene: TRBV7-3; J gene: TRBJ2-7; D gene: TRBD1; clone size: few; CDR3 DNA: TGTGCCAGCAGCTCGGGACAGAGACTCGACGAGCAGTACTTC; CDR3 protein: CASSSGQRLDEQYF
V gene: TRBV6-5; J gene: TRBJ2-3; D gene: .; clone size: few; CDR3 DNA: TGTGCCAGCAGGAAGGGGAGACTAGTCTCAGATACGCAGTATTTT; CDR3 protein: CASRKGRLVSDTQYF
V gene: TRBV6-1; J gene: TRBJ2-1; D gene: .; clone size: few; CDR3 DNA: TGTGCCAGTCCCGAAGGGGACAAACCCTACAATGAGCAGTTCTTC; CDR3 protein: CASPEGDKPYNEQFF
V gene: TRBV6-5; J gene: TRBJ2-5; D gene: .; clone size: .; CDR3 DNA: TGTGCCAGCGGGGCACTCAAAGAGACCCAGTACTTC; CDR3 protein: CASGALKETQYF
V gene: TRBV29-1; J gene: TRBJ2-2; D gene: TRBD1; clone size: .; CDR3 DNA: TGCAGCGCGGGACAGGACACCGCGAACACCGGGGAGCTGTTTTTT; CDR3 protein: CSAGQDTANTGELFF
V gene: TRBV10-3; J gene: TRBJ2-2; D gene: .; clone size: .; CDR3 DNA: TGTGCCACCCGGGTCCTCAACACCGGGGAGCTGTTTTTT; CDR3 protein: CATRVLNTGELFF
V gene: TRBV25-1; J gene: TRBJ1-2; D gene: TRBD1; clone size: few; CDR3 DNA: TGTGCCAGCAGTAGACAGGGTCGGGGCTACACCTTC; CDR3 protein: CASSRQGRGYTF
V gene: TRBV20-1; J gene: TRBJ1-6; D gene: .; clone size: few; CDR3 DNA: TGCAGTGCTAGAGGGGTGCACACGGCCTATTCACCCCTCCACTTT; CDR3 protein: CSARGVHTAYSPLHF
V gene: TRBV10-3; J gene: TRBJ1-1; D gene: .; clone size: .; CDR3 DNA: TGTGCCATCAGTGAACCCCTCTCAGAAGCTTTCTTT; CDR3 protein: CAISEPLSEAFF
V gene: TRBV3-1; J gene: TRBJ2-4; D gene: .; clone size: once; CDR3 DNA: TGTGCCAGCAGCGATCAGGGTGGCAAAAACATTCAGTACTTC; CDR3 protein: CASSDQGGKNIQYF
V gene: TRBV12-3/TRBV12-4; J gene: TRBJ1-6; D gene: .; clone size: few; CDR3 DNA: TGTGCCAGCAGGCGGGGCTATAATTCACCCCTCCACTTT; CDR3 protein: CASRRGYNSPLHF
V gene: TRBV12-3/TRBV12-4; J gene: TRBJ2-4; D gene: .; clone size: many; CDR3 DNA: TGTGCCAGCAGTTTCGGGCCCGGCGGTCCTACAGCCAAAAACATTCAGTACTTC; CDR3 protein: CASSFGPGGPTAKNIQYF
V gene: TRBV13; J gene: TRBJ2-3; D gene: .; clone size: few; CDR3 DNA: TGTGCCAGCAGCTTATTCGGATCCTCCACAGATACGCAGTATTTT; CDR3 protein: CASSLFGSSTDTQYF
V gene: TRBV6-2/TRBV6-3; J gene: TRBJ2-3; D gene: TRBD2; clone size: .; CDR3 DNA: TGTGCCAGCAGTTACCGCGGGGGGGCCGGAGATACGCAGTATTTT; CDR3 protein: CASSYRGGAGDTQYF
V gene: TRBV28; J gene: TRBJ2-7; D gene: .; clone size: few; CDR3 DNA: TGTGCCAGCAGTTTGGCAGGGGCGCCCTACGAGCAGTACTTC; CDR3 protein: CASSLAGAPYEQYF
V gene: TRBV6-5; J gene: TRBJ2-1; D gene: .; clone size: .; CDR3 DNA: TGTGCCAGCAGATACTTACAGGGCGATGAGCAGTTCTTC; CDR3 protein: CASRYLQGDEQFF
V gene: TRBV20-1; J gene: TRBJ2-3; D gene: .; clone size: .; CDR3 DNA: TGCAGTGCTAGAGAGAGGGGCCTCGGGGATACGCAGTATTTT; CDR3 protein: CSARERGLGDTQYF
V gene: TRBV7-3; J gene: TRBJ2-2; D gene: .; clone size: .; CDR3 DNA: TGTGCCAGCAGCTCCATGGGGGTCGCTGGGGAGCTGTTTTTT; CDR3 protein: CASSSMGVAGELFF
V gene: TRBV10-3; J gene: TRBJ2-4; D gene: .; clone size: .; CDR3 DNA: TGTGCCATCGGGAGTAGCAGGGAGCGGTACTTC; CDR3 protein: CAIGSSRERYF
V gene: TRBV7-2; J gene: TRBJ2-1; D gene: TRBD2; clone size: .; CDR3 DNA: TGTGCCAGCAGCTTACTGCGGGGGAGTGGCAATGAGCAGTTCTTC; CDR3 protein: CASSLLRGSGNEQFF
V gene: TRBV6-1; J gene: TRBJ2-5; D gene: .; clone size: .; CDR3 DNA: TGTGCCAGCAGCCAAAACGGCGGCCAAGAGACCCAATACTTC; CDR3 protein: CASSQNGGQETQYF
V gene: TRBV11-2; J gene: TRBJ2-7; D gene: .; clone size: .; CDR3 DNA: TGTGCCAGCAGCTTAGAGGGTGGCAGCTCCTACGAGCAGTACTTC; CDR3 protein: CASSLEGGSSYEQYF
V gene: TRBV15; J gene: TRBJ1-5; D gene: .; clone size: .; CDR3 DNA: TGTGCCACCAGCAGAGATCTGAGAGGCGATCAGCCCCAGCATTTT; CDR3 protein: CATSRDLRGDQPQHF
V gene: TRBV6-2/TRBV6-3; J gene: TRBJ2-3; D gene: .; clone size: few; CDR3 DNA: TGTGCCAGCACCCCCCGATTCGGGACGCAGTATTTT; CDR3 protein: CASTPRFGTQYF
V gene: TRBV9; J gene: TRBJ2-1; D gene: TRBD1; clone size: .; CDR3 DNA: TGTGCCAGCAGCAAAGGGACAGGGACGTACAATGAGCAGTTCTTC; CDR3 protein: CASSKGTGTYNEQFF
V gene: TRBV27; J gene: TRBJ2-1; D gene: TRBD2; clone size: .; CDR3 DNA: TGTGCCAGCAGTCCTAGCGGGGGGGCCAATGAGCAGTTCTTC; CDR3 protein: CASSPSGGANEQFF
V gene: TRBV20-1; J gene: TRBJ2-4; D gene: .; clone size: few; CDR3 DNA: TGCAGTGCTTTAGCGGTAGCCAAAAACATACAGTACTTC; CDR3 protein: CSALAVAKNIQYF
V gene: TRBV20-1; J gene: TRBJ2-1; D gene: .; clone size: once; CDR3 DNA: TGCAGTGCTAGAACCCCTCTTGGCTACAATGAGCAGTTCTTC; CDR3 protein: CSARTPLGYNEQFF
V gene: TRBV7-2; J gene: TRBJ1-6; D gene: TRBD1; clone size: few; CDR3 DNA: TGTGCCAGCAGCGGGGACAGGGGTAGCTCCTATAATTCACCCCTCCACTTT; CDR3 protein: CASSGDRGSSYNSPLHF
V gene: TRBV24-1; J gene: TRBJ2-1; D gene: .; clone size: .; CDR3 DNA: TGTGCCACCAGTGATAGTGTCAGCGTTTCCTACAATGAGCAGTTCTTC; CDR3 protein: CATSDSVSVSYNEQFF
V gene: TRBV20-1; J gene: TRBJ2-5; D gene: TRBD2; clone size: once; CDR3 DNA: TGCAGTGCTAGTGGGCTAGCGGGGGATCAAGAGACCCAGTACTTC; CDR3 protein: CSASGLAGDQETQYF
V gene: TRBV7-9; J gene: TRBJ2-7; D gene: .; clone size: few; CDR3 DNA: TGTGCCAGTGGCCCCCTCTACGAGCAGTACTTC; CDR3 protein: CASGPLYEQYF
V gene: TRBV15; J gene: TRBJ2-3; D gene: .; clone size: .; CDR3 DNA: TGTGCCACCAGCAGAGGTTCGGCTAGCAGGGCAGATACGCAGTATTTT; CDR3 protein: CATSRGSASRADTQYF
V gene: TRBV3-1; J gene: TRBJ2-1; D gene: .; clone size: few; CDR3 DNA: TGTGCCAGCAGCCAAGGGGGGTTTTACAATGAGCAGTTCTTC; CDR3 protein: CASSQGGFYNEQFF
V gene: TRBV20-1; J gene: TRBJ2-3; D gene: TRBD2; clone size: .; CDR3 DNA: TGCAGTGCTGGACCTCTTCTAGCGGGGGGGGAGCTCCCAGATACGCAGTATTTT; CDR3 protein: CSAGPLLAGGELPDTQYF
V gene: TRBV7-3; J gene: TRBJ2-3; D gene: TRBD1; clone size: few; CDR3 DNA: TGTGCCAGCAGCTTACGGGACAGGGACCCAGATACGCAGTATTTT; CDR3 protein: CASSLRDRDPDTQYF
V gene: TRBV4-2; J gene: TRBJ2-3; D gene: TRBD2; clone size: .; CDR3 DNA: TGTGCCAGCGGCCAAGATCCTTCGGCGGGGGGGCTTAGAGATACAGATACGCAGTATTTT; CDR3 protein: CASGQDPSAGGLRDTDTQYF
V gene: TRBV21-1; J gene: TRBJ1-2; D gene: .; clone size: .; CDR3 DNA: TGTGCCAGCAGCAACCCCTGGGAAAGGGTAGGGGTTGGCTATGGCTACACCTTC; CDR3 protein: CASSNPWERVGVGYGYTF
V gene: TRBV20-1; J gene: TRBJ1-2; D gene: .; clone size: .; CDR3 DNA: TGCAGTTTGCGGACACACTATGGCTACACCTTC; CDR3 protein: CSLRTHYGYTF
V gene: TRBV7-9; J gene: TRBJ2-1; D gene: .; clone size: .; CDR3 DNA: TGTGCCAGCAGCAGTTTAACGGGGGCGGATGTCAATGAGCAGTTCTTC; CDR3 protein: CASSSLTGADVNEQFF
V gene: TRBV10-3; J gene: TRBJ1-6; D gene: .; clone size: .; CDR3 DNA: TGTGCCATCAGTGATGGGACCGATAATTCACCCCTCCACTTT; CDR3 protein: CAISDGTDNSPLHF
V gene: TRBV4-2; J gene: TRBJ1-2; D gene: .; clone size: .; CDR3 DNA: TGTGCCAGCAGCCAAGAAGGGTCAGCTAACTATGGCTACACCTTC; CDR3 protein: CASSQEGSANYGYTF
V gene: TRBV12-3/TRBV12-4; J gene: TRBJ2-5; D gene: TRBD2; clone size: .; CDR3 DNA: TGTGCCAGCAGCGGGGGGGGTGAGACCCAGTACTTC; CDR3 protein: CASSGGGETQYF
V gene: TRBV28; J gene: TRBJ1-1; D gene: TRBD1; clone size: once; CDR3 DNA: TGTGCCAGCAGTCCCCGGGACAGGGAGTACACTGAAGCTTTCTTT; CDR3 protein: CASSPRDREYTEAFF
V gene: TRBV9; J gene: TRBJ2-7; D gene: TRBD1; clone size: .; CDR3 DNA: TGTGCCAGCAGCCCCCGACAGGGAAAGCACGAGCAGTACTTC; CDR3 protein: CASSPRQGKHEQYF
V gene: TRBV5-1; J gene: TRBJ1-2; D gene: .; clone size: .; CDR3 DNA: TGCGCCAGCAGCTTACAGGGTAGCGATGACTACACCTTC; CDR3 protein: CASSLQGSDDYTF
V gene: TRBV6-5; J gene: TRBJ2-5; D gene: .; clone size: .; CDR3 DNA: TGTGCCAGCAGTTACTCGAATGGGGATCAAGAGACCCAGTACTTC; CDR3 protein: CASSYSNGDQETQYF
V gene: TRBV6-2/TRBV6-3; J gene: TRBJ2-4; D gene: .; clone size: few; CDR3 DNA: TGTGCCAGCAGTTACCGGGAAACGGCCAAAAACATTCAGTACTTC; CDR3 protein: CASSYRETAKNIQYF